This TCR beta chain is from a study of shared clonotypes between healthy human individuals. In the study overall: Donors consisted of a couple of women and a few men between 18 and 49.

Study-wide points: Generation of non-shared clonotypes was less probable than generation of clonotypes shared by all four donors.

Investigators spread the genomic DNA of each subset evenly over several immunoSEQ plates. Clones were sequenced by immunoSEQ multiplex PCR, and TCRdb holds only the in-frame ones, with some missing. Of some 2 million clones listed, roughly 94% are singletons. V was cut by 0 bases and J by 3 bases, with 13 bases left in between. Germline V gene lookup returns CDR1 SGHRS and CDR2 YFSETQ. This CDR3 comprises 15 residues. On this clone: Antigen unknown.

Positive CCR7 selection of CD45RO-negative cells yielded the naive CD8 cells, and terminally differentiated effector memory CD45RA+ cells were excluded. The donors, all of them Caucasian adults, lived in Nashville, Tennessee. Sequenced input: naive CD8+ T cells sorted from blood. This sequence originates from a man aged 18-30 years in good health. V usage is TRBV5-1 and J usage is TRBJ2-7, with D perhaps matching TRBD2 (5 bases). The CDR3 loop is CASSLGAGTVYEQYF. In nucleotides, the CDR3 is TGCGCCAGCAGCTTGGGGGCGGGTACGGTCTACGAGCAGTACTTC.